This T cell receptor (beta chain) was sequenced for a study of early T cells in non-severe SARS-CoV-2 infection. Researchers attached unique molecular identifiers to individual cDNA molecules. TCRdb passed the 5' RACE reads through MiXCR, listing each CDR3 protein once. The sample holds about 40,000 distinct CDR3 sequences, 4.7% seen once. The V end lost 4 bases, the J end lost 3 bases, and 14 bases lay between the germline ends. CDR1 is DFQATT, CDR2 SNEGSKA, per germline (reference sequence). The CDR3 extends over 14 amino acids. The sequencing sample was made of whole blood. The V gene is TRBV20-1, the J gene TRBJ2-3; D gene unclear. The receptor was derived from an adult who was a healthcare worker with PCR-confirmed SARS-CoV-2 infection or an uninfected control (not recorded which). This chain's CDR3 is CSANSALETDTQYF. The CDR3 bases are TGCAGTGCTAATTCAGCATTGGAAACAGATACGCAGTATTTT.